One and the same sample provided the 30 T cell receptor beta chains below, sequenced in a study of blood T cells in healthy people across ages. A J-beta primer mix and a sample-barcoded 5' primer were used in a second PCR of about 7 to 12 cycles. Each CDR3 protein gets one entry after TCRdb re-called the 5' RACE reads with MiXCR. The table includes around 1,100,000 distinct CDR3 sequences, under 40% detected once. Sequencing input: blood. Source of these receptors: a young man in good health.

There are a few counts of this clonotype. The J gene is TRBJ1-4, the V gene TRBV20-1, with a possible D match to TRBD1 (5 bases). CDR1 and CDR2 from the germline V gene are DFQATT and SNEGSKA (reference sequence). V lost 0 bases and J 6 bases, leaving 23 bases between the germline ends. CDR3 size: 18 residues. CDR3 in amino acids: CSARDTSLLRQPHEKLFF. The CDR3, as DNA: TGCAGTGCTAGAGATACCTCGCTACTGAGACAGCCTCATGAAAAACTGTTTTTT.

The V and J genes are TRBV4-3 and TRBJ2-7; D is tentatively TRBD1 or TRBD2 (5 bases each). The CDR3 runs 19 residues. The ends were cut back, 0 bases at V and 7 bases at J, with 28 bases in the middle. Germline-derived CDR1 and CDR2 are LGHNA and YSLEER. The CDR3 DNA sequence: TGCGCCAGCAGCCAAGAATTGTATGCTCGGCAGGGACCCTACAATGAGCAGTACTTC. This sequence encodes CASSQELYARQGPYNEQYF.

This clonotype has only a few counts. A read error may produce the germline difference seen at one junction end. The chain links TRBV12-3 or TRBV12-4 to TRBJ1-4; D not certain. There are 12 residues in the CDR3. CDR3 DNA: TGTGCCAGCAGTTTCTCTAAGGAAAAACTGTTTTTT. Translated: CASSFSKEKLFF.

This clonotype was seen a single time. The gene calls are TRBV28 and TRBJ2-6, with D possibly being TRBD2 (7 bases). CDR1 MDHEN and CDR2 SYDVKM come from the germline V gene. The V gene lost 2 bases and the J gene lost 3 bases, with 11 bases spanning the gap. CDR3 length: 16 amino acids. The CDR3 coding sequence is TGTGCCAGCAGTTTACGGGGGGCGCTTGGGGCCAACGTCCTGACTTTC. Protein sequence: CASSLRGALGANVLTF.

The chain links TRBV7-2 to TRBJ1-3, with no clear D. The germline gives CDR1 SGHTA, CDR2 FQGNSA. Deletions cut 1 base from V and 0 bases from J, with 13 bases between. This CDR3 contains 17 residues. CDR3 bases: TGTGCCAGCAGCTTAGGTCCCGCAGGCCTCTCTGGAAACACCATATATTTT. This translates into CASSLGPAGLSGNTIYF.

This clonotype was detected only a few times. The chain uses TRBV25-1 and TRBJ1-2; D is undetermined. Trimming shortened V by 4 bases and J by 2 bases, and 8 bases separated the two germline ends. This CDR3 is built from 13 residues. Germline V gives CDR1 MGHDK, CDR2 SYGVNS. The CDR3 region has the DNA TGTGCCAGCAGTGTGGCGGAAAACTATGGCTACACCTTC. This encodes CASSVAENYGYTF.

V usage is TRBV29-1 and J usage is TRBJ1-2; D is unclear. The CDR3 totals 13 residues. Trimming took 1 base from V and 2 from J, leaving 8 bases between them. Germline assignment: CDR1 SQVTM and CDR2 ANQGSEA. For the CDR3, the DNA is TGCAGCGTTGAAGGACCGGGGAACTATGGCTACACCTTC. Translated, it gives CSVEGPGNYGYTF. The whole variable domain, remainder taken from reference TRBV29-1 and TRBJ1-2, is SAVISQKPSRDICQRGTSLTIQCQVDSQVTMMFWYRQQPGQSLTLIATANQGSEATYESGFVIDKFPISRPNLTFSTLTVSNMSPEDSSIYLCSVEGPGNYGYTFGSGTRLTVV.

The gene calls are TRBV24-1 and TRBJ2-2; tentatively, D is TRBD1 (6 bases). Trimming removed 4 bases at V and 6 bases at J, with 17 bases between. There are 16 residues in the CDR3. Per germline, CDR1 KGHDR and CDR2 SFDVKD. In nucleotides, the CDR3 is TGTGCCACCAGTGACCTCGCCAGGGGAACGGCCGGGGAGCTGTTTTTT. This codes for CATSDLARGTAGELFF.

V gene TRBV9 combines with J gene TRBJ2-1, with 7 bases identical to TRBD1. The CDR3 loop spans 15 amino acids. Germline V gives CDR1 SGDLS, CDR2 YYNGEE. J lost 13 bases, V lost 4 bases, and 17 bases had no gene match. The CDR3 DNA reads TGTGCCAGCAGCATCGGGACAGCATTGCAAGAGACCCAGTTCTTC. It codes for CASSIGTALQETQFF.

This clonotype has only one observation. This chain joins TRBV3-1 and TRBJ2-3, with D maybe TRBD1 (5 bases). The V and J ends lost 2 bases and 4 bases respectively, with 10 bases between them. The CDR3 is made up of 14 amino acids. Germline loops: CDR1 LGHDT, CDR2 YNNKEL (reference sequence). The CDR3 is CASSQRGDADTQYF. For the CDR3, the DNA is TGTGCCAGCAGCCAAAGGGGTGATGCAGATACGCAGTATTTT.

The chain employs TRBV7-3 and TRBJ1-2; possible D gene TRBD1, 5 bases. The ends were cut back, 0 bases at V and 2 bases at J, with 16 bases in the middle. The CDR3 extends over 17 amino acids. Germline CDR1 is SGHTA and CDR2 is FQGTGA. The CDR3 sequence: CASSLTGPTAPNYGYTF. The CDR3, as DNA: TGTGCCAGCAGCTTAACGGGCCCGACAGCCCCAAACTATGGCTACACCTTC.

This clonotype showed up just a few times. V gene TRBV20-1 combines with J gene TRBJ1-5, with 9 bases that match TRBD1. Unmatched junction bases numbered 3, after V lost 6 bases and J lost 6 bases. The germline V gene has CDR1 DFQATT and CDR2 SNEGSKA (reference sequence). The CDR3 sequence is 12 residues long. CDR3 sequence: CSARTGVQPQHF. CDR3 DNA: TGCAGTGCCAGGACAGGGGTTCAGCCCCAGCATTTT.

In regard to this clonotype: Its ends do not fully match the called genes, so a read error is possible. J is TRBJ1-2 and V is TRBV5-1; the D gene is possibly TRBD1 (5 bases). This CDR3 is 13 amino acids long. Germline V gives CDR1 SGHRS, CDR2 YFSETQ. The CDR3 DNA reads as TGCGCCATCAGCGGGGACGGGGCCTATGGCTACACCTTC. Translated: CAISGDGAYGYTF.

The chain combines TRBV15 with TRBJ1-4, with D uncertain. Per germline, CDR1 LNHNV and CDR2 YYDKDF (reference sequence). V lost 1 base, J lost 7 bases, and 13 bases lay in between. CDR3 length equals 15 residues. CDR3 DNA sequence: TGTGCCACCAGCAGAGTTGACCTAAAGGGTGAAAAACTGTTTTTT. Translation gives CATSRVDLKGEKLFF.

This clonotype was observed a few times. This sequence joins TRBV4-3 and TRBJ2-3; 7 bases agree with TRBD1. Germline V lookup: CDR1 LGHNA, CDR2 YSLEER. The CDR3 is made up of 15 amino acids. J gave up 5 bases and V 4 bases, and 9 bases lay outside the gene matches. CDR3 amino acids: CASSPGTESGDTQYF. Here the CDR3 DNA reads TGCGCCAGCAGCCCCGGGACAGAAAGCGGAGATACGCAGTATTTT.

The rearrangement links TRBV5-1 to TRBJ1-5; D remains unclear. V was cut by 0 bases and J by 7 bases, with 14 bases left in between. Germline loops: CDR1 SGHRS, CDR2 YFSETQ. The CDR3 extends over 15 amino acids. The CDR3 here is CASSLGDSPGQPQHF. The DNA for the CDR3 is TGCGCCAGCAGCTTGGGAGATTCCCCAGGCCAGCCCCAGCATTTT.

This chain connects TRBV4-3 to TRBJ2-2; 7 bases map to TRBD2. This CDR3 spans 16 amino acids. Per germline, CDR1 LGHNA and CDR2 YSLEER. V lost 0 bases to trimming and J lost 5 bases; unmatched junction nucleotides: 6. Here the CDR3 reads CASSQDLRGWTGELFF. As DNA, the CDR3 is TGCGCCAGCAGCCAAGATTTGCGGGGGTGGACCGGGGAGCTGTTTTTT.

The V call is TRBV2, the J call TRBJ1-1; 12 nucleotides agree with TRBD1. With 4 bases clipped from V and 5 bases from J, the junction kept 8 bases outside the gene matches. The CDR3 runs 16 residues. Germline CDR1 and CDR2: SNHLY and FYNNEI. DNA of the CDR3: TGTGCCAGCAGTGTTCCGGGACAGGGGGCAGGGACTGAAGCTTTCTTT. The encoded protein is CASSVPGQGAGTEAFF. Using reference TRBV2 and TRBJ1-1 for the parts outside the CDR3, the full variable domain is EPEVTQTPSHQVTQMGQEVILRCVPISNHLYFYWYRQILGQKVEFLVSFYNNEISEKSEIFDDQFSVERPDGSNFTLKIRSTKLEDSAMYFCASSVPGQGAGTEAFFGQGTRLTVV.

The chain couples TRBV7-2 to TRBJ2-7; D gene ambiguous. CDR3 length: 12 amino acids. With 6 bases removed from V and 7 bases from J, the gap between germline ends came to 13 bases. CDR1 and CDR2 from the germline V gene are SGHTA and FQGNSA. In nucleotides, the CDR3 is TGTGCCAGCAGTAGGCCCGACAATGAGCAGTACTTC. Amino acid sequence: CASSRPDNEQYF.

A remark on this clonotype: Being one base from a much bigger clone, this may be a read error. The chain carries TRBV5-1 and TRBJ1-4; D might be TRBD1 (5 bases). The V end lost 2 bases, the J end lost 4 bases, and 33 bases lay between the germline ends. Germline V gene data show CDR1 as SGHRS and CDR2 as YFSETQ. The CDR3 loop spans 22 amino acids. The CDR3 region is CASSLFSQLLRDRDRVNEKLFF. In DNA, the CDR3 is TGCGCCAGCAGCTTATTTTCACAGCTCCTCCGGGACCGCGACCGAGTTAATGAAAAACTGTTTTTT.

CDR3 coding DNA: TGTGCCAGCAGTTACTCCTCGGCAGGGGCCGTCGCTAACTATGGCTACACCTTC. It codes for CASSYSSAGAVANYGYTF. The genes are TRBV6-5 and TRBJ1-2, with D tentatively TRBD1 (6 bases). Germline V gene data show CDR1 as MNHEY and CDR2 as SVGAGI. Trimming shortened V by 0 bases and J by 0 bases, and 17 bases separated the two germline ends. The CDR3 has 18 residues.

CDR3 bases: TGTGCCAGCAGCTTGGCTTCCCGGGGGAATGAGCAGTACTTC. Its protein product is CASSLASRGNEQYF. This chain uses TRBV7-3 with TRBJ2-5, with D possibly matching TRBD2 (6 bases). V was clipped by 3 bases and J by 11 bases, with 19 bases between them. CDR3 size: 14 residues. Germline V gene lookup returns CDR1 SGHTA and CDR2 FQGTGA.

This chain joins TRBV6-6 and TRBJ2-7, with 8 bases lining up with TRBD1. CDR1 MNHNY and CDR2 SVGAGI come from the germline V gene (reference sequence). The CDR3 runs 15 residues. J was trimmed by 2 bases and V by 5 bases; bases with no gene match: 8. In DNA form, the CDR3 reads TGTGCCAGCAGTAGTCGGACAGGGAGGCCCTACGAGCAGTACTTC. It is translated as CASSSRTGRPYEQYF.

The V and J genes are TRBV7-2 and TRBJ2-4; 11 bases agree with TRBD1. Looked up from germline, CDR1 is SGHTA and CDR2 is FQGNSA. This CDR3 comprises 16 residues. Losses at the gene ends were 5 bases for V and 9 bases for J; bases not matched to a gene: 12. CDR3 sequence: CASSLRTGGRLGIQYF. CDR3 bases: TGTGCCAGCAGCCTGCGGACAGGGGGCCGGCTAGGCATTCAGTACTTC.

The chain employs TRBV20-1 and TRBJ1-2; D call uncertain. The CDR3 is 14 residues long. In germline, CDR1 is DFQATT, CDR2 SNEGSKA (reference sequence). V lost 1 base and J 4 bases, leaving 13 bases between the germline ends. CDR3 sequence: CSARAGGQLYGYTF. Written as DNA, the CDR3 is TGCAGTGCTAGAGCCGGCGGCCAGCTCTATGGCTACACCTTC.

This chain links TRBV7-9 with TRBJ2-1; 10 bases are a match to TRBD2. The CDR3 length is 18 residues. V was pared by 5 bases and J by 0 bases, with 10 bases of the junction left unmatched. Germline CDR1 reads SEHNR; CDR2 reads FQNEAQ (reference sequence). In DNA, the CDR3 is TGTGCCAGCAGCCCTAGCGGGGGCCCTTTGAGCTCCTACAATGAGCAGTTCTTC. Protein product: CASSPSGGPLSSYNEQFF.

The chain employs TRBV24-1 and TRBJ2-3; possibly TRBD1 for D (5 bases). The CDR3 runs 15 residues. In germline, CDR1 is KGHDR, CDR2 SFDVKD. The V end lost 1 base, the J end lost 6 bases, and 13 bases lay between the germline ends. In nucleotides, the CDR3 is TGTGCCACCAGTGATTTATTCCAGGGTGGGGATACGCAGTATTTT. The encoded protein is CATSDLFQGGDTQYF.

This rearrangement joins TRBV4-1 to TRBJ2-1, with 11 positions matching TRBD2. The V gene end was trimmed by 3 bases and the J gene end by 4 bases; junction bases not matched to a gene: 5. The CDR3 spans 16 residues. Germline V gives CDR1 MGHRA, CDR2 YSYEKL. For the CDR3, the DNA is TGCGCCAGCAGCCACCGATCTAGCGGGGGGTACAATGAGCAGTTCTTC. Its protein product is CASSHRSSGGYNEQFF.

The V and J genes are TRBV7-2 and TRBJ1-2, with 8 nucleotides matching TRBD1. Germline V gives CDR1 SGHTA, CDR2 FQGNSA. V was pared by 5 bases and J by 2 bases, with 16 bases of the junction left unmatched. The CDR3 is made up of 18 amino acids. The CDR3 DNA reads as TGTGCCAGCAGCCCTATGGTACCCCGGACAGGGAGAAACTATGGCTACACCTTC. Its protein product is CASSPMVPRTGRNYGYTF.

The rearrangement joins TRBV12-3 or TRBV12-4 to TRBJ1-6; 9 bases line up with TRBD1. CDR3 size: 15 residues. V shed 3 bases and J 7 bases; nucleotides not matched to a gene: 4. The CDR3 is CASSLTGGENSPLHF. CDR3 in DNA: TGTGCCAGCAGTTTGACAGGGGGAGAGAATTCACCCCTCCACTTT.